These 15 T cell receptor beta chains came from one sample sequenced in a study of cytomegalovirus exposure and HLA in healthy donors. The PCR ran on 60 Vbeta and 13 Jbeta primers. Profiled with immunoSEQ multiplex PCR; TCRdb holds only in-frame clones, not every one. This sample carries 45,000 to 65,000 clones, about 82% of them seen once, and the ten largest clones take 1.5% to 2%. The material sequenced was PBMCs. The receptor set was obtained from a man younger than 40 in good health and CMV-seronegative.

V gene TRBV30 combines with J gene TRBJ2-1; 7 nucleotides match TRBD2. The V segment lost 0 bases and the J segment 5 bases; nucleotides outside the gene matches: 7. Germline V lookup: CDR1 GTSNPN, CDR2 SVGIG (reference sequence). The length of the CDR3 is 15 residues. The CDR3 reads CAWSVGSGPDNEQFF. The CDR3 region has the DNA TGTGCCTGGAGTGTAGGTAGCGGGCCTGACAATGAGCAGTTCTTC.

This clone showed up just a few times. The V and J genes are TRBV15 and TRBJ2-3; 10 nucleotides agree with TRBD2. Germline V gene sequence: CDR1 LNHNV, CDR2 YYDKDF (reference sequence). The V and J ends lost 4 bases and 0 bases, in that order; junction bases with no gene match: 7. CDR3 length: 17 residues. CDR3 loop: CATSTLLAGISTDTQYF. The CDR3, as DNA: TGTGCCACCAGCACCTTACTAGCGGGAATAAGCACAGATACGCAGTATTTT.

The chain couples TRBV4-3 to TRBJ2-1, with 10 bases fitting TRBD1. CDR1 is LGHNA and CDR2 is YSLEER in the germline V gene. The CDR3 spans 14 residues. J was trimmed by 5 bases and V by 3 bases; bases with no gene match: 1. CDR3 residues: CASSQGQGNNEQFF. CDR3 DNA: TGCGCCAGCAGCCAGGGACAGGGGAACAATGAGCAGTTCTTC.

The chain links TRBV5-6 to TRBJ1-1; possibly TRBD1 for D (5 bases). The CDR3 contains 15 residues. V dropped 4 bases and J dropped 0 bases, with 13 bases sitting between them. Germline CDR1 is SGHDT and CDR2 is YYEEEE. Written as DNA, the CDR3 is TGTGCCAGCAGCCATAGGGGAAACATGAACACTGAAGCTTTCTTT. It yields the protein CASSHRGNMNTEAFF.

V and J are TRBV7-9 and TRBJ1-4; D might be TRBD1 (5 bases). Germline lookup yields CDR1 SEHNR and CDR2 FQNEAQ (reference sequence). This CDR3 is 14 amino acids long. Trimming took off 6 bases at V and 3 bases at J, with 11 bases between the two ends. The CDR3 DNA reads as TGTGCCAGCAGTCCCAGGGCTTCTAATGAAAAACTGTTTTTT. Translation gives CASSPRASNEKLFF.

The V call is TRBV10-3, the J call TRBJ2-6; 10 bases are shared with TRBD1. Germline CDR1 ENHRY, CDR2 SYGVKD. The CDR3 has 17 residues. V lost 4 bases, J lost 4 bases, and 7 bases stayed unmatched. The CDR3 DNA follows: TGTGCCATCAGTGGGGGGGACAGGGGCTCCGGGGCCAACGTCCTGACTTTC. It is translated as CAISGGDRGSGANVLTF.

This clone was counted a single time. The chain joins TRBV2 to TRBJ2-7, with a tentative D call TRBD2 (6 bases). The germline gives CDR1 SNHLY, CDR2 FYNNEI. The CDR3 runs to 13 residues. Trimming removed 6 bases from V and 3 bases from J, with 12 bases in between. For the CDR3, the DNA is TGTGCCAGCAGGGGAACGGAGGGCTACGAGCAGTACTTC. This sequence encodes CASRGTEGYEQYF.

The V gene is TRBV7-8, the J gene TRBJ2-1, with D maybe TRBD2 (7 bases). V was clipped by 4 bases and J by 1 base, with 17 bases between them. This CDR3 is built from 17 residues. Germline lookup yields CDR1 SGHVS and CDR2 FQNEAQ. The CDR3 reads CASSSAGRGGSYNEQFF. CDR3 bases: TGTGCCAGCAGCTCAGCGGGGAGGGGGGGTTCCTACAATGAGCAGTTCTTC.

The chain combines TRBV11-1 with TRBJ2-7, with D maybe TRBD2 (6 bases). The germline gives CDR1 SGHAT, CDR2 FQDESV (reference sequence). The V end was cut by 5 bases, the J end by 0 bases, with 17 bases between. The CDR3 has 16 residues. In nucleotides, the CDR3 is TGTGCCAGCAGCGTTGCCGGGACTTGGAGCTCCTACGAGCAGTACTTC. This encodes CASSVAGTWSSYEQYF.

The chain combines TRBV18 with TRBJ2-7; no firm D call. The CDR3 spans 13 residues. Trimming took 5 bases from V and 2 from J, leaving 10 bases between them. Germline values: CDR1 KGHSH, CDR2 LQKENI. In nucleotides, the CDR3 is TGTGCCAGCTCAACATCCGCCACCTACGAGCAGTACTTC. It specifies CASSTSATYEQYF.

CDR3 nucleotides: TGTGCCAGCTCACCCGTCGTCCTCCCCCTAATGTCGACCCTCGGGGACACCGGGGAGCTGTTTTTT. This translates into CASSPVVLPLMSTLGDTGELFF. The genes are TRBV18 and TRBJ2-2, with D possibly TRBD2 on 5 matching bases. Germline V CDR1 and CDR2: KGHSH, LQKENI. Trimming shortened V by 3 bases and J by 3 bases, and 32 bases separated the two germline ends. This CDR3 contains 22 residues.

V usage is TRBV18 and J usage is TRBJ1-1, with 8 nucleotides matching TRBD1. Germline trimming cut 2 bases from V and 3 bases from J; bases unmatched to any gene: 5. The length of the CDR3 is 15 residues. Per germline, CDR1 KGHSH and CDR2 LQKENI. CDR3 loop: CASSPTGTGDTEAFF. The CDR3 coding sequence is TGTGCCAGCTCACCAACCGGGACAGGAGACACTGAAGCTTTCTTT.

The chain links TRBV5-1 to TRBJ2-6; D not certain. This CDR3 is 15 amino acids long. Trimming shortened V by 3 bases and J by 3 bases, and 10 bases separated the two germline ends. The V gene's germline CDR1 is SGHRS and CDR2 YFSETQ. As DNA, the CDR3 is TGCGCCAGCAGCTCCCCCCTTAGTGGGGCCAACGTCCTGACTTTC. The encoded protein is CASSSPLSGANVLTF.

This clone occurred once. The chain joins TRBV13 to TRBJ1-2, with a possible D match to TRBD1 (6 bases). V lost 5 bases to trimming and J lost 8 bases, with 12 bases between them. The CDR3 sequence is 12 residues long. In germline, CDR1 is PRHDT, CDR2 FYEKMQ (reference sequence). As DNA, the CDR3 is TGTGCCAGCAGCCCTCCGACAGGCGGCTACACCTTC. This codes for CASSPPTGGYTF.

CDR3 sequence reads: CASSYRGREQFF. The CDR3 DNA follows: TGTGCCAGCAGTTACCGCGGGAGAGAGCAGTTCTTC. The V and J genes are TRBV6-5 and TRBJ2-1; 7 nucleotides agree with TRBD2. V lost 2 bases, J lost 10 bases, and 2 bases stayed unmatched. Germline values: CDR1 MNHEY, CDR2 SVGAGI. The CDR3 contains 12 residues.